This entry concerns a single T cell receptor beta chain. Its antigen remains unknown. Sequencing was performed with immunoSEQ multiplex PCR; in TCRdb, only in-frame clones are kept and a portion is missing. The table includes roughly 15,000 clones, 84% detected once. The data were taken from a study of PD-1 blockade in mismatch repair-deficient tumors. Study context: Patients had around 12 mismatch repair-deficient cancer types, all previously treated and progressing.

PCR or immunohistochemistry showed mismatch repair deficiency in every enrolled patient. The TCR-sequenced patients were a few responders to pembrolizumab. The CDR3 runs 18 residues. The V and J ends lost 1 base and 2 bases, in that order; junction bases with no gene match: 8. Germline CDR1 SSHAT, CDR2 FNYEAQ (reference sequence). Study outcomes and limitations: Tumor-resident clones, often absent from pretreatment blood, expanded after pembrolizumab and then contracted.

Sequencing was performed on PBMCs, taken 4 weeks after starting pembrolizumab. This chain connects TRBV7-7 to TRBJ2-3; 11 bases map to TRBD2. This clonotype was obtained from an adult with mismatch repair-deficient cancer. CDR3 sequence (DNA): TGTGCCAGCAGCTTAGGTCTAGCGGGAGGCCTCCTCACAGATACGCAGTATTTT. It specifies CASSLGLAGGLLTDTQYF.